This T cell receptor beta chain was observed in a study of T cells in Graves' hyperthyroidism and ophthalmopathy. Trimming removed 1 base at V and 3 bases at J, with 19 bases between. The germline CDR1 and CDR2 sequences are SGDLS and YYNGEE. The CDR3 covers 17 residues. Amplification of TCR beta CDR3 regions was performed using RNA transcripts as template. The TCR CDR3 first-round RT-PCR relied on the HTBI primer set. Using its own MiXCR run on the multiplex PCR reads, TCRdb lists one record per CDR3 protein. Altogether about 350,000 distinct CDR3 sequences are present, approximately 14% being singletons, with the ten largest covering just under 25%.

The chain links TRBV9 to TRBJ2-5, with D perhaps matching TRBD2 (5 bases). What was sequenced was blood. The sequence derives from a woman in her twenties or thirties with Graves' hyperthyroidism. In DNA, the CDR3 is TGTGCCAGCAGCGTATCAGCTGTTGGGGAGTTGGAAGAGACCCAGTACTTC. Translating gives CASSVSAVGELEETQYF.